This section outlines one T cell receptor (beta chain) sequence together with its context. Participants were aged about 18 to 89 years, lived in over 20 US areas, and enrolled virtually. This specimen comes from a study of blood T cell repertoires in COVID-19. Study details: The samples span acute and convalescent COVID-19 from the United States, Italy and Spain. The analysed material was cDNA or gDNA that came from T cells, B-cell-depleted T cells, or PBMCs.

In the original processing: Scientists estimated how many nucleated cells there were by amplifying reference gene primers. Method: immunoSEQ multiplex PCR; TCRdb's copy keeps in-frame clones and lacks some. Clone size and the V and J calls come from that table; the DNA yielded D and trimming. Of 250,000 to 300,000 clones listed, about nine tenths are singletons. CDR1 ENHRY and CDR2 SYGVKD come from the germline V gene. The germline V and J ends were trimmed by 10 bases and 7 bases, with 20 bases remaining between them. The CDR3 consists of 14 residues. The sequence was collected from a human donor in a cohort exposed to, infected with or recovered from COVID-19 (not recorded which). The donor label of this sample is uncertain. Sequencing used PBMCs or T cells enriched from blood (not recorded which). The chain is built from TRBV10-3 and TRBJ2-1; TRBD1 might be the D (6 bases). The CDR3 spells CASKDDVGTNEQFF. CDR3 sequence (DNA): TGTGCCAGCAAGGATGACGTAGGGACAAATGAGCAGTTCTTC.